This T cell receptor beta chain was profiled in a study of siplizumab effects on memory and regulatory T cells. Libraries were prepared by immunoSEQ multiplex PCR; TCRdb keeps only in-frame clonotypes and omits some of them. The sample has about 62,000 clones; 79% are singletons. The clonotype was recovered from a human donor in good health. Sequencing input: memory CD4+ T cells sorted from blood.

CDR3 sequence (DNA): TGTGCCAGTAGTATGGCCCGGGGTTATAGCAATCAGCCCCAGCATTTT. Its protein is CASSMARGYSNQPQHF. V is TRBV19 and J is TRBJ1-5; D gene unclear. CDR3 length: 16 amino acids. Trimming cost V 3 bases and J 0 bases, with 12 bases left between them. CDR1 LNHDA and CDR2 SQIVND come from the germline V gene (reference sequence).